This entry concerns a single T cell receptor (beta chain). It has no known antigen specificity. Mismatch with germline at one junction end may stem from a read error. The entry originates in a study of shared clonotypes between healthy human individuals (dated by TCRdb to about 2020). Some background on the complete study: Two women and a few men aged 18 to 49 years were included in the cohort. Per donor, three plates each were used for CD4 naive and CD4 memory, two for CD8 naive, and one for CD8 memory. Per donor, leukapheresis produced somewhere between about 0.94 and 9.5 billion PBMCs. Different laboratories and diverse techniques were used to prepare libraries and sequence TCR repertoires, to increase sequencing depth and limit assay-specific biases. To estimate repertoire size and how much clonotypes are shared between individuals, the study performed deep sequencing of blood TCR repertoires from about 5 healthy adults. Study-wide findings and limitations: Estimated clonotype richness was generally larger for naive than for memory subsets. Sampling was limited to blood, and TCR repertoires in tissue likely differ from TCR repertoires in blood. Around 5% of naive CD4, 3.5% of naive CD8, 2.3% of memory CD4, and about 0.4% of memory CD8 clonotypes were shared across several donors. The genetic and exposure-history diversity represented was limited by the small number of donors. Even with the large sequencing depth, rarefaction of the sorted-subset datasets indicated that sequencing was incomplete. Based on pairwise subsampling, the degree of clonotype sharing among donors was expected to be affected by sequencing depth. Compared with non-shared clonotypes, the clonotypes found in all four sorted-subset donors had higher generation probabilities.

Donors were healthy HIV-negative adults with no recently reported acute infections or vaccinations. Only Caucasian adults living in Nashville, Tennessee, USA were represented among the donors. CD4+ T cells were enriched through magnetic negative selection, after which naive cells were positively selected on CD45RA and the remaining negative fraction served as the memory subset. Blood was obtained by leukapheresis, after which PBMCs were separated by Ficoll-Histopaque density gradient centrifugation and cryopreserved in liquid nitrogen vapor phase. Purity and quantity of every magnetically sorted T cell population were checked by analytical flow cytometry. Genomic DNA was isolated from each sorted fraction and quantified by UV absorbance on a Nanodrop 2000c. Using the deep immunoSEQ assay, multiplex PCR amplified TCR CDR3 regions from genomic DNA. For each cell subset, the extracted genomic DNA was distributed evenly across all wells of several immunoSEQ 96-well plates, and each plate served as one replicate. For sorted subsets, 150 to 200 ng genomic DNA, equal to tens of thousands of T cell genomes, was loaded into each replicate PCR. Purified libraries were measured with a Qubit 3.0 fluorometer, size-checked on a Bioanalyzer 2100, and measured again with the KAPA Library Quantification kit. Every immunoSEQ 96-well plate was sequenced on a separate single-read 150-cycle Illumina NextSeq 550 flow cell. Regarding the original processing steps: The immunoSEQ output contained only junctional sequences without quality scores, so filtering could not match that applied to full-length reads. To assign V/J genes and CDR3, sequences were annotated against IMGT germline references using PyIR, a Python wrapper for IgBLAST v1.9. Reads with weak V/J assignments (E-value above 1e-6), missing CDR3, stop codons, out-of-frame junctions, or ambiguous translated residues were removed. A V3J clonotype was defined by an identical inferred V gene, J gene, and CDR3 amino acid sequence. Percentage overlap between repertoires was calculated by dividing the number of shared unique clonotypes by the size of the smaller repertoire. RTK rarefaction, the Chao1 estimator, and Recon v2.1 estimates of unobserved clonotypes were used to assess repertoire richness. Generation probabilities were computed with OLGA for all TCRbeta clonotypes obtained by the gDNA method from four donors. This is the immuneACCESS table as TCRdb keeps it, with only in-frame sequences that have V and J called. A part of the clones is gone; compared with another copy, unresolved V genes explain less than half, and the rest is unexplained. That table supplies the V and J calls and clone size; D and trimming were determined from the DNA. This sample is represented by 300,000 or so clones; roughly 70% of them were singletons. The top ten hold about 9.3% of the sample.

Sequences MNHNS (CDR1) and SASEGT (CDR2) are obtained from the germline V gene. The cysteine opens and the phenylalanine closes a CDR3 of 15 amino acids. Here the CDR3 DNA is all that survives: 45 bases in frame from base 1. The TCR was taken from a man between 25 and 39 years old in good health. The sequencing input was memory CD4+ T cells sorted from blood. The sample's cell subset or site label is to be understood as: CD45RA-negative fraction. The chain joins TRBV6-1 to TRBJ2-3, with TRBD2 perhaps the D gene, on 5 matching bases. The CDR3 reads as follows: CASRRRDLSKDTQYF. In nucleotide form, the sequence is TGTGCCAGCAGACGACGGGATTTGAGCAAAGATACGCAGTATTTT.